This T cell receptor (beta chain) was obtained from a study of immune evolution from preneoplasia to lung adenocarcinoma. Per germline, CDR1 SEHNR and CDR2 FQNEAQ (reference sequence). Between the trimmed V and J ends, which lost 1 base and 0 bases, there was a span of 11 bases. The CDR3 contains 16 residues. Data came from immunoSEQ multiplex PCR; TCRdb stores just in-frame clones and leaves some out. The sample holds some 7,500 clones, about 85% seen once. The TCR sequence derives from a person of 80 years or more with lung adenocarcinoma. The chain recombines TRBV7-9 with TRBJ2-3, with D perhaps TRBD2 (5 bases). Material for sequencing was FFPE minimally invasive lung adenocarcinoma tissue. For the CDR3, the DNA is TGTGCCAGCAGCTTAGAGGGCGGGCTCAGCACAGATACGCAGTATTTT. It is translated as CASSLEGGLSTDTQYF.